These 29 T cell receptor beta chains were sequenced from one sample in a study of metastatic and nonmetastatic thyroid tumors. Thyroid surgery was performed in patients who had received no treatment beforehand. TCRdb ran MiXCR on the PCR reads. The sample consists of roughly 58,000 clones, just over 4% of them appearing once. Sequencing input: blood. The receptors were gathered from a female donor with papillary thyroid cancer or a benign thyroid nodule (not recorded which). Some clones in this sample may be carry-over from other donors' samples.

The chain combines TRBV19 with TRBJ2-3; D may be TRBD1 (5 bases). The CDR3 loop spans 15 amino acids. CDR1 LNHDA and CDR2 SQIVND come from the germline V gene (reference sequence). V lost 5 bases, J lost 7 bases, and 19 bases lay in between. The CDR3 nucleotides read TGTGCCAGTAGTGGGATCGGGCAGGGCCCACATACGCAGTATTTT. It encodes CASSGIGQGPHTQYF. Filled out from reference TRBV19 and TRBJ2-3, the complete variable domain reads DGGITQSPKYLFRKEGQNVTLSCEQNLNHDAMYWYRQDPGQGLRLIYYSQIVNDFQKGDIAEGYSVSREKKESFPLTVTSAQKNPTAFYLCASSGIGQGPHTQYFGPGTRLTVL.

In its sample, this clone was seen many times. This chain connects TRBV4-1 to TRBJ2-1; D may match TRBD1 or TRBD2 (6 bases each). The ends were cut back, 0 bases at V and 4 bases at J, with 13 bases in the middle. CDR3 size: 16 residues. Looked up from germline, CDR1 is MGHRA and CDR2 is YSYEKL. CDR3 in amino acids: CASSQDRGQIYNEQFF. The CDR3 DNA reads TGCGCCAGCAGCCAAGATCGGGGGCAGATTTACAATGAGCAGTTCTTC.

This clone was seen many times. CDR3 sequence: CASSFQYTGELFF. DNA for the CDR3: TGTGCCAGCAGTTTTCAGTACACCGGGGAGCTGTTTTTT. This chain joins TRBV12-3 or TRBV12-4 and TRBJ2-2, with no clear D. The CDR3 extends over 13 amino acids. V gave up 3 bases and J gave up 3 bases, with 5 bases separating them.

This clone has at least ten counts. A single base separates this from a much larger clone, so it may be a read error. Other DNA sequences of this sample code for an identical CDR3. The chain joins TRBV5-1 to TRBJ2-7; possibly TRBD2 for D (6 bases). The CDR3 length is 15 residues. CDR1 and CDR2 from the germline V gene are SGHRS and YFSETQ. Trimming removed 2 bases from V and 7 bases from J, with 19 bases in between. The CDR3 is CASSFLAGGPGEQYF. CDR3 DNA sequence: TGCGCCAGCAGCTTCCTAGCAGGAGGGCCGGGGGAGCAGTACTTC.

Comments on this clone: The CDR3 does not close with the conserved phenylalanine or tryptophan, likely indicating a read error. The gene calls are TRBV7-3 and TRBJ2-1; D perhaps matches TRBD2 (6 bases). Germline CDR1 SGHTA, CDR2 FQGTGA. Trimming took off 4 bases at V and 8 bases at J, with 18 bases between the two ends. The CDR3 spans 15 residues. The CDR3 bases are TGTGCCAGCAGCTCGAGGGGACGCTGGGACTATGAGCAGTTCATC. Protein: CASSSRGRWDYEQFI.

This clone has at least ten counts. This rearrangement joins TRBV20-1 to TRBJ1-5; the D is unclear. The V gene's germline CDR1 is DFQATT and CDR2 SNEGSKA (reference sequence). Between the trimmed V and J ends, which lost 0 bases and 0 bases, there was a span of 12 bases. The CDR3 length is 16 residues. CDR3 nucleotide sequence: TGCAGTGCTAGAGATCAAACCGAGATTAGCAATCAGCCCCAGCATTTT. Translated: CSARDQTEISNQPQHF.

This clone was counted between two and nine times. Different DNA sequences within this sample yield the same CDR3. This chain links TRBV29-1 with TRBJ2-5, with D possibly TRBD2 on 5 matching bases. Trimming left V 5 bases short and J 1 base short, with 11 bases between. Germline CDR1 is SQVTM and CDR2 is ANQGSEA. The CDR3 spans 13 residues. The CDR3 here is CSVSGKFQETQYF. For the CDR3, the DNA is TGCAGCGTTAGCGGTAAGTTCCAAGAGACCCAGTACTTC.

Note on this clone: It may be a read error: a sequence one base away is much more abundant. This chain joins TRBV6-2 or TRBV6-3 and TRBJ1-5; D remains ambiguous. V was pared by 5 bases and J by 13 bases, with 18 bases between. CDR3 length: 13 amino acids. Germline values: CDR1 MNHEY, CDR2 SVGEGT. CDR3 nucleotides: TGTGCCAGCAGTGCGGAGGGCCATCAGCAACAGCATTTT. The encoded protein is CASSAEGHQQQHF.

This clone was seen many times. The genes are TRBV20-1 and TRBJ1-5, with a tentative D call TRBD1 (5 bases). The germline CDR1 and CDR2 sequences are DFQATT and SNEGSKA (reference sequence). The CDR3 is 14 residues long. V was clipped by 6 bases and J by 9 bases, with 21 bases between them. The CDR3: CSAPIQGRDGPQHF. CDR3 nucleotide sequence: TGCAGTGCCCCCATTCAGGGCCGCGATGGGCCCCAGCATTTT.

This clone was detected ten times or more. The chain links TRBV20-1 to TRBJ2-3, with 10 bases lining up with TRBD2. Germline V gene data show CDR1 as DFQATT and CDR2 as SNEGSKA (reference sequence). CDR3 size: 14 residues. With 6 bases clipped from V and 4 bases from J, the junction kept 7 bases outside the gene matches. The CDR3 loop is CSAPLAGGPDTQYF. The CDR3 DNA reads as TGCAGTGCCCCGTTAGCGGGAGGCCCAGATACGCAGTATTTT.

This clone was detected ten times or more. The chain joins TRBV11-2 to TRBJ1-2, with TRBD1 matching over 7 bases. V lost 4 bases to trimming and J lost 3 bases; unmatched junction nucleotides: 2. The CDR3 contains 13 residues. Germline V gene sequence: CDR1 SGHAT, CDR2 FQNNGV. The CDR3 here is CASSWDSYYGYTF. CDR3 DNA sequence: TGTGCCAGCAGCTGGGACAGCTACTATGGCTACACCTTC.

This rearrangement joins TRBV12-3 or TRBV12-4 to TRBJ2-3; no definite D call. With 0 bases removed from V and 3 bases from J, the gap between germline ends came to 7 bases. The CDR3 consists of 14 residues. The CDR3 coding sequence is TGTGCCAGCAGTTTAGCGGTCGCTACAGATACGCAGTATTTT. Amino acid sequence: CASSLAVATDTQYF.

This clone was recorded at least ten times. A much larger clonotype is one base distant, so this may be a read error. The chain is built from TRBV2 and TRBJ2-6, with D perhaps matching TRBD1 (5 bases). CDR3 length equals 14 residues. Looked up from germline, CDR1 is SNHLY and CDR2 is FYNNEI. V lost 6 bases to trimming and J lost 4 bases, with 10 bases between them. CDR3 sequence (DNA): TGTGCCAGCAGGGACATTCCAGGGGCCAACGTCCTGACTTTC. This codes for CASRDIPGANVLTF.

This clone was seen more than once but under ten times. The junction and the germline gene differ at one end; a read error may be behind it. The V gene is TRBV6-1, the J gene TRBJ2-2; D gene ambiguous. CDR3 size: 15 residues. Looked up from germline, CDR1 is MNHNS and CDR2 is SASEGT. The CDR3 region is CASSAASPNTWELFF. The CDR3 region has the DNA TGTGCCAGCAGTGCTGCTTCGCCGAACACCTGGGAGCTGTTTTTT.

This clone occurred many times. The genes are TRBV20-1 and TRBJ2-5; 8 nucleotides align to TRBD1. With V trimmed by 4 bases and J by 5 bases, 3 bases remained unmatched. Germline CDR1 is DFQATT and CDR2 is SNEGSKA (reference sequence). The CDR3 extends over 12 amino acids. DNA for the CDR3: TGCAGTGCTAAACAGGGGGTTGAGACCCAGTACTTC. Translation: CSAKQGVETQYF.

This clone came up many times. This chain joins TRBV6-1 and TRBJ1-1; the match to TRBD1 covers 7 bases. V shed 10 bases, J shed 0 bases, and the junction held 11 bases outside the gene matches. CDR1 MNHNS and CDR2 SASEGT come from the germline V gene. The CDR3 is 15 residues long. CDR3 amino acids: CATGQETFMNTEAFF. The CDR3, as DNA: TGTGCCACCGGACAGGAGACGTTCATGAACACTGAAGCTTTCTTT.

In this sample, this clone turned up a few times. It may be a read error: a sequence one base away is much more abundant. The V gene is TRBV19, the J gene TRBJ2-1; 8 bases agree with TRBD2. There are 18 residues in the CDR3. V lost 0 bases, J lost 6 bases, and 13 bases stayed unmatched. The germline gives CDR1 LNHDA, CDR2 SQIVND (reference sequence). The CDR3 sequence is CASSIDTPSASGSNEQFF. DNA for the CDR3: TGTGCCAGTAGTATAGACACGCCGAGTGCCAGCGGGAGCAATGAGCAGTTCTTC.

The CDR3 coding sequence is TGCGCCACCCATCGGGGTCCCCTACCCAATCAGCCCCAGCATTTT. As protein: CATHRGPLPNQPQHF. The chain links TRBV10-2 to TRBJ1-5; no firm D call. The V gene's germline CDR1 is WSHSY and CDR2 SAAADI. The CDR3 runs to 15 residues. V was trimmed by 10 bases and J by 3 bases, leaving 19 bases between them.

This clone was observed at least ten times. The chain employs TRBV7-9 and TRBJ1-1; 8 positions agree with TRBD1. There are 15 residues in the CDR3. Per the germline V gene, CDR1 is SEHNR and CDR2 is FQNEAQ (reference sequence). Trimming cost V 6 bases and J 3 bases; bases outside gene matches: 9. In DNA form, the CDR3 reads TGTGCCAGCAGTCCCGGACAGGGAGGGCACACTGAAGCTTTCTTT. Protein: CASSPGQGGHTEAFF.

This chain links TRBV20-1 with TRBJ1-2; no clear D. Between the trimmed V and J ends, which lost 8 bases and 5 bases, there was a span of 9 bases. Germline-derived CDR1 and CDR2 are DFQATT and SNEGSKA (reference sequence). The CDR3 runs 10 residues. The CDR3 sequence: CSTTGYGYTF. CDR3 nucleotide sequence: TGCAGTACTACGGGATATGGCTACACCTTC.

This clone was observed at least ten times. The junction and the germline gene differ at one end; a read error may be behind it. V is TRBV6-2 or TRBV6-3 and J is TRBJ2-7; D unclear. CDR1 is MNHEY and CDR2 is SVGEGT in the germline V gene. CDR3 size: 12 residues. CDR3 DNA sequence: TGTACCAGCAGTTACGGAGTCTACGAGCAGTACTTC. The encoded protein is CTSSYGVYEQYF.

This clone was seen at least ten times. The V gene is TRBV4-1, the J gene TRBJ2-5; D unresolved. There are 14 residues in the CDR3. Germline CDR1 and CDR2: MGHRA and YSYEKL. V lost 1 base and J 3 bases, leaving 9 bases between the germline ends. The CDR3 here is CASSQGVEEETQYF. In DNA form, the CDR3 reads TGCGCCAGCAGCCAAGGCGTCGAAGAAGAGACCCAGTACTTC.

The rearrangement joins TRBV5-1 to TRBJ1-1; no clear D gene. V lost 2 bases and J 8 bases, leaving 13 bases between the germline ends. This CDR3 has 13 residues. Germline V gives CDR1 SGHRS, CDR2 YFSETQ. This chain's CDR3 is CASSFSADGEAFF. CDR3 in DNA: TGCGCCAGCAGCTTCTCGGCGGACGGGGAAGCTTTCTTT.

This clone was counted at least ten times. The V call is TRBV19, the J call TRBJ2-6, with 7 bases aligning to TRBD1. The germline gives CDR1 LNHDA, CDR2 SQIVND (reference sequence). CDR3 length: 15 residues. V was pared by 4 bases and J by 4 bases, with 4 bases of the junction left unmatched. CDR3 loop: CASSTTGYGANVLTF. CDR3 sequence (DNA): TGTGCCAGTAGTACGACAGGGTACGGGGCCAACGTCCTGACTTTC. The full variable domain, rest sourced from reference TRBV19 and TRBJ2-6, is DGGITQSPKYLFRKEGQNVTLSCEQNLNHDAMYWYRQDPGQGLRLIYYSQIVNDFQKGDIAEGYSVSREKKESFPLTVTSAQKNPTAFYLCASSTTGYGANVLTFGAGSRLTVL.

This clone was seen only a few times. Possible read error: a much larger clone is one base away. This chain connects TRBV4-1 to TRBJ2-7; the D gene is possibly TRBD2 (6 bases). This CDR3 comprises 16 residues. Germline lookup yields CDR1 MGHRA and CDR2 YSYEKL. Trimming took off 1 base at V and 2 bases at J, with 15 bases between the two ends. CDR3 in amino acids: CASSQAAGGVAYEQYF. The CDR3 DNA reads as TGCGCCAGCAGCCAAGCAGCGGGCGGGGTCGCCTACGAGCAGTACTTC.

This clone was observed at least ten times. The chain has TRBV12-3 or TRBV12-4 and TRBJ2-3; 11 nucleotides line up with TRBD1. J was trimmed by 3 bases and V by 5 bases; bases with no gene match: 4. This CDR3 is built from 15 residues. The CDR3 protein is CASSRTGGRTDTQYF. The CDR3 coding sequence is TGTGCCAGCAGTCGGACAGGGGGCAGGACAGATACGCAGTATTTT.

In its sample, this clone was seen many times. The chain joins TRBV30 to TRBJ2-7, with 11 bases fitting TRBD1. The V gene end was trimmed by 5 bases and the J gene end by 3 bases; junction bases not matched to a gene: 3. The CDR3 is made up of 13 amino acids. Germline V gene data show CDR1 as GTSNPN and CDR2 as SVGIG (reference sequence). The CDR3: CAWGQGAFYEQYF. CDR3 DNA: TGTGCCTGGGGACAGGGGGCATTCTACGAGCAGTACTTC.

This clone was detected ten times or more. The chain employs TRBV5-1 and TRBJ2-7; D tentatively fits TRBD1 or TRBD2 (6 bases each). V lost 5 bases and J lost 3, with 12 bases in between. Germline values: CDR1 SGHRS, CDR2 YFSETQ. This CDR3 region has 13 residues. The CDR3 is CASSPGGGYEQYF. The CDR3 nucleotides read TGCGCCAGCAGTCCCGGGGGCGGCTACGAGCAGTACTTC.

This clone was seen ten or more times. The V and J genes are TRBV20-1 and TRBJ2-7; D remains unclear. Germline-derived CDR1 and CDR2 are DFQATT and SNEGSKA (reference sequence). CDR3 size: 13 residues. V dropped 3 bases and J dropped 4 bases, with 13 bases sitting between them. For the CDR3, the DNA is TGCAGTGCTAGGGTCGAGACCGGATACGAGCAGTACTTC. This encodes CSARVETGYEQYF.